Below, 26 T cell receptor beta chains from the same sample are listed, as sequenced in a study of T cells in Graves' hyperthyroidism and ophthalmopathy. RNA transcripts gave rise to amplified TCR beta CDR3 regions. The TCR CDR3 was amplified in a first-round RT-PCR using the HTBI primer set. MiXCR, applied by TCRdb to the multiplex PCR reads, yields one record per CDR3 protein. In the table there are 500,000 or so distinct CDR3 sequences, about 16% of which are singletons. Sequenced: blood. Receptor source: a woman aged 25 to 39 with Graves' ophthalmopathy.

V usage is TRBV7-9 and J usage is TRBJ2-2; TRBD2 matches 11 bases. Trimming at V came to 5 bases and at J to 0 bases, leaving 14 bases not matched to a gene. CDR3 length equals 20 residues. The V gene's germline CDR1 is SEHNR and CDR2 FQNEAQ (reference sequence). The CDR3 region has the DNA TGTGCCAGCAGCGTTAGGATCCCCGGGACTAGCGGATCGAACACCGGGGAGCTGTTTTTT. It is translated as CASSVRIPGTSGSNTGELFF.

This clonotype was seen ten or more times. The CDR3 nucleotides read TGTGCCAGCAGCAAGGGACTAGCGGCCTCCTACGAGCAGTACTTC. This encodes CASSKGLAASYEQYF. The V call is TRBV7-9, the J call TRBJ2-7; 11 nucleotides line up with TRBD2. Per germline, CDR1 SEHNR and CDR2 FQNEAQ (reference sequence). This CDR3 contains 15 residues. V lost 5 bases to trimming and J lost 0 bases; unmatched junction nucleotides: 3.

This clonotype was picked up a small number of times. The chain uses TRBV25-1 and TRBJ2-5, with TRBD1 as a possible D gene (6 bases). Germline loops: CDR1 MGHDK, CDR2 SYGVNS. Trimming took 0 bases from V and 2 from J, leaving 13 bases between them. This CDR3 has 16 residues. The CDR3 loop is CASSEYGGTSQETQYF. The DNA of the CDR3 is TGTGCCAGCAGTGAATATGGGGGCACTAGTCAAGAGACCCAGTACTTC.

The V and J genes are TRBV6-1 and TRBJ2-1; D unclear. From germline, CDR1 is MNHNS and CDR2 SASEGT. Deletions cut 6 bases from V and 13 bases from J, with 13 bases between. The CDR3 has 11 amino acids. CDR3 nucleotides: TGTGCCAGCAGGGTCGAGAGGAGACAGTTCTTC. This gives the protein CASRVERRQFF.

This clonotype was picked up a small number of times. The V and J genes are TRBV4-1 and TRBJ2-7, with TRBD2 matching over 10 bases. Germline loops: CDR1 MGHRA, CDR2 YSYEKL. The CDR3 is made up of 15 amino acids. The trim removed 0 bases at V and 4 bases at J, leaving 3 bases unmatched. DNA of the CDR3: TGCGCCAGCAGCCAAGAGGGACTAGCGTTTTACGAGCAGTACTTC. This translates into CASSQEGLAFYEQYF.

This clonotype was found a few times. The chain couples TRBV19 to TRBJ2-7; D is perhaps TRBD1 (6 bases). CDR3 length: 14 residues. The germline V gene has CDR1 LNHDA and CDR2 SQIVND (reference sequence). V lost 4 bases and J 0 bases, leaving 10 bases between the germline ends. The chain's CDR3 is CASSTDRISYEQYF. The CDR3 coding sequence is TGTGCCAGTAGTACGGACAGAATCTCCTACGAGCAGTACTTC.

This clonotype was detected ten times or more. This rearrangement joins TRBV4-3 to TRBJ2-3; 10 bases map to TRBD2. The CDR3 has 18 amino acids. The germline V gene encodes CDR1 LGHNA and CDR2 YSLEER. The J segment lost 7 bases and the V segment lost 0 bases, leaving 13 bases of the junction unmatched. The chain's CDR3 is CASSQDHIRGLAANTQYF. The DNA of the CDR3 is TGCGCCAGCAGCCAAGATCACATAAGAGGACTAGCGGCAAATACGCAGTATTTT.

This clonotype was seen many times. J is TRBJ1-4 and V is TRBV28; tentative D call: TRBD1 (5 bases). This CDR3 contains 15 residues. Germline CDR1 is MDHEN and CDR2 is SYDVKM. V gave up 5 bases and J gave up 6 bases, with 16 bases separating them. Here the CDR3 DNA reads TGTGCCAGCAGTCCAAGACAGTGGAGGGATGAAAAACTGTTTTTT. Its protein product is CASSPRQWRDEKLFF.

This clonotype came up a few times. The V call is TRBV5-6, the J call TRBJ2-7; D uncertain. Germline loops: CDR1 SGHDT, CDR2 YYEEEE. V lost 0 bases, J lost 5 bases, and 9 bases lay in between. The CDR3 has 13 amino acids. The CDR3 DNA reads TGTGCCAGCAGCTTGGCGGATGGGAACGAGCAGTACTTC. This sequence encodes CASSLADGNEQYF.

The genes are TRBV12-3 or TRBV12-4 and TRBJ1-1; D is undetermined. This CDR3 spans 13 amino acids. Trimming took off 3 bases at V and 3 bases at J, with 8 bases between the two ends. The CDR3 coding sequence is TGTGCCAGCAGTTTTCTGACGGACACTGAAGCTTTCTTT. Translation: CASSFLTDTEAFF.

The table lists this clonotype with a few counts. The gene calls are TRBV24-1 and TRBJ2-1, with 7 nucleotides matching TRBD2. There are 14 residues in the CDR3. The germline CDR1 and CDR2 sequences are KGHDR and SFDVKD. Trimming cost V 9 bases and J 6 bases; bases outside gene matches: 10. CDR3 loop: CATGTWEGGNEQFF. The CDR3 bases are TGTGCCACCGGGACCTGGGAGGGAGGCAATGAGCAGTTCTTC.

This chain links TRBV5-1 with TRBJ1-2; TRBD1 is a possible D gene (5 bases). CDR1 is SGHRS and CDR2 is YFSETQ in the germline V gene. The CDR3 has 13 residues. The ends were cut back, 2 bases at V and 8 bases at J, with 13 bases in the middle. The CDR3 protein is CASSLRAEGGYTF. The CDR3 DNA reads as TGCGCCAGCAGCTTACGGGCAGAGGGGGGCTACACCTTC. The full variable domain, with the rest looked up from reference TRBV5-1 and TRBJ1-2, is KAGVTQTPRYLIKTRGQQVTLSCSPISGHRSVSWYQQTPGQGLQFLFEYFSETQRNKGNFPGRFSGRQFSNSRSEMNVSTLELGDSALYLCASSLRAEGGYTFGSGTRLTVV.

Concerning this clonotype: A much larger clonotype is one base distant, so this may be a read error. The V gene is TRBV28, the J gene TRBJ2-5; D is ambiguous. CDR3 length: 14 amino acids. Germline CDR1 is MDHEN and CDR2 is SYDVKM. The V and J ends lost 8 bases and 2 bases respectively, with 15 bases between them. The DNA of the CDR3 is TGTGCCAGCTTCAGGAAGCGCACACAAGAGACCCAGTACTTC. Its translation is CASFRKRTQETQYF.

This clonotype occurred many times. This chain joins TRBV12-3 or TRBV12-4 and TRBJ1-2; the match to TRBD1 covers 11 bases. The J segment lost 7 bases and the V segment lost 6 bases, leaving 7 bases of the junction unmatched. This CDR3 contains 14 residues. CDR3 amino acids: CASSPGQGGFGYTF. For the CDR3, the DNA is TGTGCCAGCAGCCCGGGACAGGGGGGATTTGGCTACACCTTC.

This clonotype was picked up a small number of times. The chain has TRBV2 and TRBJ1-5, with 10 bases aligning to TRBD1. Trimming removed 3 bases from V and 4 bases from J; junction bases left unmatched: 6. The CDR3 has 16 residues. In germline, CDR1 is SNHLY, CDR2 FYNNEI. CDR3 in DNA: TGTGCCAGCAGTGACGTACCGGGACAGGGGAATCAGCCCCAGCATTTT. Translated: CASSDVPGQGNQPQHF.

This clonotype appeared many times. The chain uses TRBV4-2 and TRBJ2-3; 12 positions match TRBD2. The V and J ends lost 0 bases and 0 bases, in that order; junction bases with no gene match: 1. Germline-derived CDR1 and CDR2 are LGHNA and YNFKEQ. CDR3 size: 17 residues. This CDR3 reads CASSQDGTSGSTDTQYF. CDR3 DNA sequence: TGTGCCAGCAGCCAAGATGGGACTAGCGGGAGCACAGATACGCAGTATTTT.

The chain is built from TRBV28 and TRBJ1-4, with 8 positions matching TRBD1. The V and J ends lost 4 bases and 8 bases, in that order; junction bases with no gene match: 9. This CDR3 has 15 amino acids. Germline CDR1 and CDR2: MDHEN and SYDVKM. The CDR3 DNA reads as TGTGCCAGCAGTTCCCCCGACAGGGGCAGGGAAAAACTGTTTTTT. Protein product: CASSSPDRGREKLFF.

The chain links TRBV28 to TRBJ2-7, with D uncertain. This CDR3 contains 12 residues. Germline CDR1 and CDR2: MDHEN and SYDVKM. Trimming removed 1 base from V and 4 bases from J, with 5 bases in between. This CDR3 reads CASSLLRYEQYF. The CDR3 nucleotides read TGTGCCAGCAGTTTATTAAGGTACGAGCAGTACTTC. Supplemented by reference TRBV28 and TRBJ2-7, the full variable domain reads DVKVTQSSRYLVKRTGEKVFLECVQDMDHENMFWYRQDPGLGLRLIYFSYDVKMKEKGDIPEGYSVSREKKERFSLILESASTNQTSMYLCASSLLRYEQYFGPGTRLTVT.

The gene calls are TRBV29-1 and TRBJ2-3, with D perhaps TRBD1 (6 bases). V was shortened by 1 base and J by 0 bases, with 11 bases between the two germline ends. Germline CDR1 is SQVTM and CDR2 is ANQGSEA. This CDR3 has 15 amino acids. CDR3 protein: CSVEGTDASTDTQYF. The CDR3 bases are TGCAGCGTTGAAGGGACAGACGCTAGCACAGATACGCAGTATTTT.

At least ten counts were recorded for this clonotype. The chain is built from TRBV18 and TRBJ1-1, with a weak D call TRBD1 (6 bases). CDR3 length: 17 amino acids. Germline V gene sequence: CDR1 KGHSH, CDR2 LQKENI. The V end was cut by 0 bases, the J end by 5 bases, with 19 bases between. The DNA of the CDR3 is TGTGCCAGCTCACCACCTACGGGGGCGCCGGGAGGAACTGAAGCTTTCTTT. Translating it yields CASSPPTGAPGGTEAFF.

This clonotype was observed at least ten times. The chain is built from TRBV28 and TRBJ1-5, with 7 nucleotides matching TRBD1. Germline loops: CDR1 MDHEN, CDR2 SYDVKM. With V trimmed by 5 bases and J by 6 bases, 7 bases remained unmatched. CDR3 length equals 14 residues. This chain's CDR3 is CASSVGQVGQPQHF. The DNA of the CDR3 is TGTGCCAGCAGTGTCGGACAGGTTGGTCAGCCCCAGCATTTT.

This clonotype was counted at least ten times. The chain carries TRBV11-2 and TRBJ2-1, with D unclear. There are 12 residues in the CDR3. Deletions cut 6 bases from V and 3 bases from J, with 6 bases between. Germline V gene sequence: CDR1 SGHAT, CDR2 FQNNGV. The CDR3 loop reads CASRTIYNEQFF. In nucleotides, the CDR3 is TGTGCCAGCAGGACAATCTACAATGAGCAGTTCTTC.

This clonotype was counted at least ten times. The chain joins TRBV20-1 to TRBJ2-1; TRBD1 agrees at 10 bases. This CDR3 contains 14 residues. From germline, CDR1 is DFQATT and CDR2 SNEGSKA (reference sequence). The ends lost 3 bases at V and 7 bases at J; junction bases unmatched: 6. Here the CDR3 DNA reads TGCAGTGCTAGGAGGACAGGGGGGAGGAATGAGCAGTTCTTC. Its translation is CSARRTGGRNEQFF.

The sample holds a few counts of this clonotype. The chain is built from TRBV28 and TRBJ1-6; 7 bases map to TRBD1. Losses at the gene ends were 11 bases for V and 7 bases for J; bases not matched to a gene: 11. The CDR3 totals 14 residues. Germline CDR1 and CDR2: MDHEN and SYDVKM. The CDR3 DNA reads TGTGCCGTCAGGGGGGACACAGGAAATTCACCCCTCCACTTT. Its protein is CAVRGDTGNSPLHF.

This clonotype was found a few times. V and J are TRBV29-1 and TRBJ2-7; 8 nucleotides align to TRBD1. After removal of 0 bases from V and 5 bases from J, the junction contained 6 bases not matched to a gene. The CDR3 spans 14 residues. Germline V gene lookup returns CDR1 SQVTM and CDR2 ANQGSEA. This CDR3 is CSVEEGDRYDEQYF. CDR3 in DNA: TGCAGCGTTGAAGAGGGGGACAGGTATGACGAGCAGTACTTC.

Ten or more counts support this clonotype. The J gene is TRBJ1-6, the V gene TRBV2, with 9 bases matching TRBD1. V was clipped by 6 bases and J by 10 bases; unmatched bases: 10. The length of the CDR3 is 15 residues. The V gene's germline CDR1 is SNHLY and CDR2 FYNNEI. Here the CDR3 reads CASSEDRGVDSPLHF. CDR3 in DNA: TGTGCCAGCAGCGAGGACAGGGGTGTCGACTCACCCCTCCACTTT.